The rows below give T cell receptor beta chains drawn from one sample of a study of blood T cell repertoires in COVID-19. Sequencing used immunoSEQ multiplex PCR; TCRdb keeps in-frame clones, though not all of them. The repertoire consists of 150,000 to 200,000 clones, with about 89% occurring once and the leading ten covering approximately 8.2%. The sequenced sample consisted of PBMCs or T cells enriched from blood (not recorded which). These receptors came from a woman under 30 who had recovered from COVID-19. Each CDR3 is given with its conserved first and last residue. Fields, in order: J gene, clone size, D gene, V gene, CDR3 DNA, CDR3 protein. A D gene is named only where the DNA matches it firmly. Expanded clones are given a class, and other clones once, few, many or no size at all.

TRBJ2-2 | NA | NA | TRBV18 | TGTGCCAGCTCACTTCACTCCACCGGGGAGCTGTTTTTT | CASSLHSTGELFF
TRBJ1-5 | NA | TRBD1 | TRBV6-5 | TGTGCCAGTGAAGGGACAGCCGTACAGCCCCAGCATTTT | CASEGTAVQPQHF
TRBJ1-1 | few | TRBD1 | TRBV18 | TGTGCCAGCTCACCTAAAACTAGGGACAGGGGTCGCACTGAAGCTTTCTTT | CASSPKTRDRGRTEAFF
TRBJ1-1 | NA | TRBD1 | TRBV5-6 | TGTGCCAGCAGCTTAAGGACAGGGGGCGGGTACACTGAAGCTTTCTTT | CASSLRTGGGYTEAFF
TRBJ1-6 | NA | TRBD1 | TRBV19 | TGTGCCAGTAGTATACGGGACAGAAATTCACCCCTCCACTTT | CASSIRDRNSPLHF
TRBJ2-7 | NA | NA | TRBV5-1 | TGCGCCAGCAGCTTGGGGGGAGGACCTTCCTACGAGCAGTACTTC | CASSLGGGPSYEQYF
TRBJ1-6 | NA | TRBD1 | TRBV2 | TGTGCCAGCAGCGGGACAGGGGGCCCAAATTCACCCCTCCACTTT | CASSGTGGPNSPLHF
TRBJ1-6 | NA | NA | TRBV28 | TGTGCCAGCAGTTCCCCGGAAGCGAGCTCCTATAATTCACCCCTCCACTTT | CASSSPEASSYNSPLHF
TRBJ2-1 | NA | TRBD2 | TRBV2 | TGTGCCAGCAGTGCGTTAGCGGGGGGGCTATACAATGAGCAGTTCTTC | CASSALAGGLYNEQFF
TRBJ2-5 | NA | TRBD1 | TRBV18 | TGTGCCAGCTCACCGGACAGGGGGCGGCAAGAGACCCAGTACTTC | CASSPDRGRQETQYF
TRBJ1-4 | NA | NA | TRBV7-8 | TGTGCCAGCAGCTTAGGGGGCAGGGTCTATGAAAAACTGTTTTTT | CASSLGGRVYEKLFF
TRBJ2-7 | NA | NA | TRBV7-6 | TGTGCCAGCAGCTTAGAAACGGGCTACGAGCAGTACTTC | CASSLETGYEQYF
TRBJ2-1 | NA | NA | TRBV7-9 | TGTGCCAGCAAGGAATGGGGACAACCCTCCTACAATGAGCAGTTCTTC | CASKEWGQPSYNEQFF
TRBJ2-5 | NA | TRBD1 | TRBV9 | TGTGCCAGCAGCGTAGGACAGGGCCTTGGAGAGACCCAGTACTTC | CASSVGQGLGETQYF
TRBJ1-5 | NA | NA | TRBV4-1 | TGCGCCAGCAGCCAAGAGCCGAGCGGGAGCGTTCAGCCCCAGCATTTT | CASSQEPSGSVQPQHF
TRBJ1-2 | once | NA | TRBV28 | TGTGCCAGCACCTCCAGTCTCTATGGCTACACCTTC | CASTSSLYGYTF
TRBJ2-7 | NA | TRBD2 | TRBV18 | TGTGCCAGCTCACCTAGCGGGGGGGCGGCCTACGAGCAGTACTTC | CASSPSGGAAYEQYF
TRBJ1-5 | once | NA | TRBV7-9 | TGTGCCAGCAGCTTAGTATCAGGGAATAGCAATCAGCCCCAGCATTTT | CASSLVSGNSNQPQHF
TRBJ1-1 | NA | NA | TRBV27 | TGTGCCAGCAGCCGGGACACGGGAACCACTGAAGCTTTCTTT | CASSRDTGTTEAFF
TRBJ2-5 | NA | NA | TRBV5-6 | TGTGCCAGCAGCTTGGATTTGTCAGGGGAGACCCAGTACTTC | CASSLDLSGETQYF
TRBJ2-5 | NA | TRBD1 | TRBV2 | TGTGCCAGCACTGGACAGGGGGGACAAGAGACCCAGTACTTC | CASTGQGGQETQYF
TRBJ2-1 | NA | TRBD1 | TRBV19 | TGTGCCAGTAGCTTGACAGGGATGCTCCTCTACAATGAGCAGTTCTTC | CASSLTGMLLYNEQFF
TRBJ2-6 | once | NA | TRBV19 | TGTGCCAGTAGTATTGACGGGGCTGGGGCCAACGTCCTGACTTTC | CASSIDGAGANVLTF
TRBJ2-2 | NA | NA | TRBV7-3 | TGTGCCAGCAGCTTAACCCTCACCGGGGAGCTGTTTTTT | CASSLTLTGELFF
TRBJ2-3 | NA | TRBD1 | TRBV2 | TGTGCCAGCATCTGGGACAGGAGGGAAGATACGCAGTATTTT | CASIWDRREDTQYF
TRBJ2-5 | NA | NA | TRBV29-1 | TGCAGCGTTGGTGGTAGAGAGACCCAGTACTTC | CSVGGRETQYF
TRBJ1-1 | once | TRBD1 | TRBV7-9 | TGTGCCACACCCCTCTCAGGGGGCGGAATGAACACTGAAGCTTTCTTT | CATPLSGGGMNTEAFF
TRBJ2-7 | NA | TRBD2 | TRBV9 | TGTGCCAGCAGCGCTAGCGGGGAGCCCTCCTACGAGCAGTACTTC | CASSASGEPSYEQYF
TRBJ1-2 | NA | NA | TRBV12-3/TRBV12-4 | TGTGCCAGCAGCCCGGGAGCCTATGGCTACACCTTC | CASSPGAYGYTF
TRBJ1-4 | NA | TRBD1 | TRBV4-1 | TGCGCCAGCAGCCAAGTCAGGGGGCGCGTTGGGGAAAAACTGTTTTTT | CASSQVRGRVGEKLFF
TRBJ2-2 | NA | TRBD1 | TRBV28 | TGTGCCAGTCTTAGTTACGGACAGGCGAACACCGGGGAGCTGTTTTTT | CASLSYGQANTGELFF
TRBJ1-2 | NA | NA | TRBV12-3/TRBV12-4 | TGTGCCAGCAGCCAAGGGGGATACTATGGCTACACCTTC | CASSQGGYYGYTF
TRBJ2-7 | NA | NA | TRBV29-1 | TGCAGCGTTGAAGGTGGAGGGACGGACGCCTACGAGCAGTACTTC | CSVEGGGTDAYEQYF
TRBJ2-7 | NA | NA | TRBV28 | TGTGCCAGCAGGTCACAGGGCTACGAGCAGTACTTC | CASRSQGYEQYF
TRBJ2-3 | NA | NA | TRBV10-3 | TGTGCCATCAGTGCGTCGGGTTCGGGGGGCGGGGGCACAGATACGCAGTATTTT | CAISASGSGGGGTDTQYF
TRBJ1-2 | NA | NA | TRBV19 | TGTGCCAGTAGTTCCCAGGGGAACTATGGCTACACCTTC | CASSSQGNYGYTF
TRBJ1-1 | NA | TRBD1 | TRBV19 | TGTGCCAGTAGTAGGACAGGGGCCCCTGAAGCTTTCTTT | CASSRTGAPEAFF